Reported below is one TCR beta chain. As yet, its antigen is unknown. Through template switching, a universal primer site was introduced, and the cDNA contained unique molecular identifiers. TCRdb re-derived calls from the 5' RACE reads in MiXCR, one entry per CDR3 protein. The table has roughly 1.6 million distinct CDR3 sequences, less than 35% seen once. This specimen belongs to a study of identical twins. Broader study findings: Models predicted too little out-of-frame TCR alpha sharing in monozygotic twins.

The CDR3 is made up of 10 amino acids. Germline CDR1 and CDR2: ENHRY and SYGVKD. The V end was cut by 10 bases, the J end by 6 bases, with 10 bases between. The sequence derives from a newborn girl in good health. The sequenced sample was cord blood. This chain uses TRBV10-3 with TRBJ2-7, with no clear D. The CDR3 DNA reads TGTGCCACCCACACCCCCGAGCAGTACTTC. Amino acid sequence: CATHTPEQYF.